This TCR beta chain was recorded in a study of human T cells and chemical hapten exposure. Trimming pared 4 bases from V and 9 bases from J, leaving 13 bases between. Per the germline V gene, CDR1 is SGHTA and CDR2 is FQGNSA. This CDR3 contains 13 residues. Described time point: pre-sensitization, week 0. Sample treatment: therapeutic diphenylcyclopropenone sensitization with weekly scalp DPC. Study results and limitations: There was a positive correlation between PT1 expanded TCR counts and patch test score.

In regard to this clonotype: Its antigen is not known.

A single record per CDR3 protein comes from TCRdb applying MiXCR to the RACE reads. Of about 270,000 distinct CDR3 sequences in the sample, almost 8% were seen once. The specimen comprised whole blood, sampled in connection with sensitization to the hapten diphenylcyclopropenone (DPC). This clonotype originated in a man aged 18 to 29 with alopecia areata. Some clones in this sample may be carry-over from other donors' samples. The chain couples TRBV7-2 to TRBJ1-5; D is uncertain. In nucleotides, the CDR3 is TGTGCCAGCAGCTCTGTCGGTGGACTGCCCCAGCATTTT. This codes for CASSSVGGLPQHF.